In this sample, the clone carrying this T cell receptor (beta chain) turned up a few times. Its target is not known. This sample was included in a study of beta chain features in type 1 diabetes. Whole-study findings and limits: Moderate but significant shortening of TCRB CDR3s was recorded in all four CD4+ subsets from Type 1 diabetes patients.

The investigators reverse transcribed all of the isolated RNA, so they sequenced expressed TCRB transcripts. Data came from immunoSEQ multiplex PCR; TCRdb stores just in-frame clones and leaves some out. The sample lists approximately 600,000 clones, around 11% seen once, with about 0.11% in the top ten. Germline CDR1 is SEHNR and CDR2 is FQNEAQ (reference sequence). The CDR3 is 15 amino acids. Trimming cost V 1 base and J 6 bases; bases outside gene matches: 8. The receptor was derived from a man younger than 40 with type 1 diabetes. The sequencing input was naive CD4+ T cells from blood. The J gene is TRBJ1-1, the V gene TRBV7-9; TRBD1 matches 7 bases. The CDR3 here is CASSLDGGGLAEAFF. CDR3 bases: TGTGCCAGCAGCTTAGACGGAGGGGGCTTGGCTGAAGCTTTCTTT.